These 2 T cell receptor beta chains share one sample of origin, sequenced in a study of tumor and adjacent non-tumor tissue in lung cancer. No cell sorting was done before RNA was extracted from the tissue. This non-tumor lung sample came from over 3 cm beyond the tumor edge. A modified ARM-PCR protocol with three rounds of nested PCR amplified TCRbeta. MiXCR, applied by TCRdb to the multiplex PCR reads, yields one record per CDR3 protein. The sample has nearly 50,000 distinct CDR3 sequences, 64% seen once. The sequenced material came from distant non-tumor lung tissue. These TCRs come from a woman aged 70 to 79 with non-small cell lung cancer.

The sample holds a few counts of this clonotype. Because it lacks the conserved phenylalanine or tryptophan at the end, this CDR3 is likely a read error. This chain's CDR3 is CASTDNRDMGDTQYL. The CDR3 DNA follows: TGTGCCAGCACGGACAACCGGGACATGGGAGATACGCAGTATTTA. The chain couples TRBV6-1 to TRBJ2-3, with a weak D call TRBD1 (6 bases). Trimming took 7 bases from V and 5 from J, leaving 19 bases between them. Germline CDR1 and CDR2: MNHNS and SASEGT. CDR3 size: 15 residues.

With regard to this clonotype: Given a much more abundant clone one base away, this may be a read error. The chain recombines TRBV5-6 with TRBJ2-6; 11 bases match TRBD1. The CDR3 consists of 17 residues. CDR1 is SGHDT, CDR2 YYEEEE, per germline. CDR3 loop: CARSWGQGGFGANVLTF. CDR3 coding DNA: TGTGCCAGGAGCTGGGGACAGGGGGGTTTTGGGGCCAACGTCCTGACTTTC. Complete variable domain (other parts from reference TRBV5-6 and TRBJ2-6): DAGVTQSPTHLIKTRGQQVTLRCSPKSGHDTVSWYQQALGQGPQFIFQYYEEEERQRGNFPDRFSGHQFPNYSSELNVNALLLGDSALYLCARSWGQGGFGANVLTFGAGSRLTVL.